This paragraph covers one TCR beta chain sequence. What it binds is not known. Germline CDR1 reads MDHEN; CDR2 reads SYDVKM. The germline V and J ends were trimmed by 4 bases and 0 bases, with 12 bases remaining between them. This CDR3 region has 15 residues. This sample was taken from a study of OX40 agonist ivuxolimab in advanced cancers. Study information: Subjects had a mean age of roughly 60 years, with a range of roughly 20 to 79; more than 75% were male.

Overall study results and limits: Clonal expansion in partial responders at 0.1-3.0 mg/kg ranked among the lowest.

Assay: immunoSEQ multiplex PCR; the TCRdb copy retains only in-frame clones and omits some. The table shows some 60,000 clones, with about 85% occurring only once. The starting material was CD4+ or CD8+ T cells sorted from blood, obtained in a trial of the OX40 agonist ivuxolimab. The chain recombines TRBV28 with TRBJ1-2, with D possibly being TRBD1 (6 bases). The receptor's source is an adult with an advanced solid tumor such as melanoma, head and neck, liver or kidney cancer. Here the CDR3 reads CASSSLTGSNYGYTF. In nucleotides, the CDR3 is TGTGCCAGCAGTTCTCTGACAGGTTCTAACTATGGCTACACCTTC.